This T cell receptor beta chain was sequenced in a study of glioma-infiltrating T cells after dendritic cell vaccination. As for the study in general: Monocyte-derived dendritic cells, cultured seven days with IL-4 and GM-CSF, were pulsed with autologous tumor lysate. At biweekly intervals, patients got three intradermal dendritic cell vaccine injections.

The time point: after dendritic cell vaccination, including at tumor progression/relapse. TCRdb keeps only in-frame clones here, not all; method: immunoSEQ multiplex PCR. The sample yields about 65,000 clones, approximately 86% seen once. CDR3 length equals 15 residues. The germline gives CDR1 SGHRS, CDR2 YFSETQ. Trimming took 1 base from V and 1 from J; bases not matched to a gene: 2. The specimen was blood, collected after dendritic cell vaccination. V is TRBV5-1 and J is TRBJ2-5; 9 positions match TRBD2. This sequence originates from a human donor with glioblastoma. This CDR3 reads CASSLSGRTQETQYF. CDR3 DNA: TGCGCCAGCAGCTTGAGCGGGAGGACCCAAGAGACCCAGTACTTC.